These 5 T cell receptor beta chains were sequenced from one sample in a study of human T cells and chemical hapten exposure. TCRdb re-called the RACE reads through MiXCR, storing one row per CDR3 protein. This repertoire shows 300,000 to 450,000 distinct CDR3 sequences, roughly 4.6% found once; its top ten account for 2.5% to 3%. Stated time point: pre-sensitization, week 0. As for treatment: therapeutic diphenylcyclopropenone sensitization with weekly scalp DPC. The sample was whole blood, taken in connection with sensitization to the hapten diphenylcyclopropenone (DPC). The receptors were sampled from a woman in her forties or fifties with alopecia areata. Some clones in this sample may be carry-over from other donors' samples.

This clonotype was observed a handful of times. The chain uses TRBV25-1 and TRBJ2-7; maybe TRBD1 (5 bases). Trimming cost V 3 bases and J 5 bases, with 11 bases left between them. From germline, CDR1 is MGHDK and CDR2 SYGVNS. The length of the CDR3 is 13 residues. The CDR3: CASSESGSDEQYF. DNA of the CDR3: TGTGCCAGCAGTGAGTCAGGGTCCGACGAGCAGTACTTC.

This clonotype was observed at least ten times. The chain couples TRBV6-2 or TRBV6-3 to TRBJ2-7; D is perhaps TRBD2 (6 bases). The germline V gene has CDR1 MNHEY and CDR2 SVGEGT. The CDR3 extends over 16 amino acids. The V and J ends lost 0 bases and 1 base respectively, with 13 bases between them. The CDR3 reads CASSYSVSGLSYEQYF. The CDR3, as DNA: TGTGCCAGCAGTTACTCGGTAAGCGGGCTGTCCTACGAGCAGTACTTC.

This clonotype was seen a single time. The chain couples TRBV24-1 to TRBJ1-2; D call uncertain. The germline gives CDR1 KGHDR, CDR2 SFDVKD. Trimming stripped 4 bases from V and 8 bases from J, with 16 bases between. This CDR3 region has 14 residues. DNA of the CDR3: TGTGCCACCAGTGACGATGGCTGGTTTGGGGGCTACACCTTC. Residues: CATSDDGWFGGYTF.

J is TRBJ2-5 and V is TRBV4-3, with D maybe TRBD2 (5 bases). Per germline, CDR1 LGHNA and CDR2 YSLEER. V lost 0 bases and J 5 bases, leaving 10 bases between the germline ends. The length of the CDR3 is 14 residues. This CDR3 is CASSQDRTGETQYF. The CDR3 DNA reads TGCGCCAGCAGCCAAGATAGGACGGGGGAGACCCAGTACTTC.

The chain is built from TRBV9 and TRBJ1-1, with D maybe TRBD1 (5 bases). Germline CDR1 SGDLS, CDR2 YYNGEE. The V end lost 0 bases, the J end lost 4 bases, and 13 bases lay between the germline ends. The CDR3 has 15 residues. This CDR3 reads CASSVGGRVITEAFF. The DNA for the CDR3 is TGTGCCAGCAGCGTAGGGGGCAGGGTAATCACTGAAGCTTTCTTT.